The 13 T cell receptor beta chains presented below share a single source sample, sequenced in a study of human T cells and chemical hapten exposure. As for time point: healthy volunteer bleed at 6 weeks. Unseparated into fractions, whole blood served as the source from which total RNA was extracted. TCRdb redid the calling of the RACE reads with MiXCR, one entry per CDR3 protein. The data show fewer than 40,000 distinct CDR3 sequences, about 5.5% seen once. Sequencing was done on a sample of whole blood. The receptors were sampled from a human donor in good health. Some clones in this sample may be carry-over from other donors' samples.

This clonotype was counted at least ten times. The J gene is TRBJ2-5, the V gene TRBV7-2, with D hard to call. V was cut by 3 bases and J by 2 bases, with 10 bases left in between. The CDR3 runs 14 residues. Germline-derived CDR1 and CDR2 are SGHTA and FQGNSA. The CDR3 DNA reads as TGTGCCAGCAGCTTCGGAGATAGTCAAGAGACCCAGTACTTC. Amino acid sequence: CASSFGDSQETQYF.

The chain uses TRBV6-1 and TRBJ1-3; D is unresolved. This CDR3 region has 14 residues. CDR1 and CDR2 (germline): MNHNS, SASEGT. The ends were cut back, 6 bases at V and 1 base at J, with 10 bases in the middle. This chain's CDR3 is CASRAETSGNTIYF. Written as DNA, the CDR3 is TGTGCCAGCAGAGCCGAGACATCTGGAAACACCATATATTTT.

The chain is built from TRBV12-3 or TRBV12-4 and TRBJ1-3; the D is unclear. The CDR3 covers 15 residues. V was cut by 5 bases and J by 4 bases, with 15 bases left in between. CDR3 DNA sequence: TGTGCCAGCAGTGTCCTGAGGCTGAGGGGAAACACCATATATTTT. Its translation: CASSVLRLRGNTIYF.

This clonotype was recorded many times. V and J are TRBV20-1 and TRBJ1-5, with a tentative D call TRBD1 (5 bases). CDR1 is DFQATT, CDR2 SNEGSKA, per germline (reference sequence). The CDR3 is made up of 12 amino acids. V gave up 7 bases and J gave up 4 bases, with 11 bases separating them. As DNA, the CDR3 is TGCAGTGTAGGGGTGGGGAATCAGCCCCAGCATTTT. This sequence encodes CSVGVGNQPQHF.

This clonotype was seen at least ten times. The genes are TRBV28 and TRBJ2-3, with D possibly TRBD2 on 6 matching bases. V was cut by 2 bases and J by 5 bases, with 11 bases left in between. In germline, CDR1 is MDHEN, CDR2 SYDVKM. CDR3 length equals 14 residues. The CDR3 DNA sequence: TGTGCCAGCAGTTTAAGCGGGCGGGGAGATACGCAGTATTTT. It codes for CASSLSGRGDTQYF.

This clonotype was recorded at least ten times. The V gene is TRBV6-4, the J gene TRBJ2-3, with 10 bases aligning to TRBD2. The V segment lost 0 bases and the J segment 4 bases; nucleotides outside the gene matches: 10. Germline CDR1 MRHNA, CDR2 SNTAGT. The CDR3 consists of 18 residues. CDR3 region: CASSDSISSSGGADTQYF. CDR3 in DNA: TGTGCCAGCAGTGACTCGATATCATCGAGCGGGGGGGCAGATACGCAGTATTTT.

The chain combines TRBV30 with TRBJ1-1; D remains ambiguous. The CDR3 length is 11 residues. V shed 8 bases and J shed 4 bases, with 11 bases lying between them. The germline V gene has CDR1 GTSNPN and CDR2 SVGIG (reference sequence). The CDR3 here is CAHLLATEAFF. The CDR3 DNA reads TGTGCCCATCTGTTGGCCACTGAAGCTTTCTTT.

In its sample, this clonotype was seen a few times. The chain recombines TRBV12-3 or TRBV12-4 with TRBJ1-1; D gene uncertain. This CDR3 has 13 amino acids. V lost 7 bases, J lost 1 base, and 10 bases lay in between. Here the CDR3 DNA reads TGTGCCAGCACCGGATCGGCGAACACTGAAGCTTTCTTT. Its protein product is CASTGSANTEAFF.

This clonotype was seen repeatedly, ten times or more. The chain joins TRBV4-3 to TRBJ2-7, with D hard to call. V lost 0 bases and J 5 bases, leaving 14 bases between the germline ends. The CDR3 sequence is 15 residues long. Germline V CDR1 and CDR2: LGHNA, YSLEER. CDR3 region: CASSQEIGQRNEQYF. The DNA of the CDR3 is TGCGCCAGCAGCCAAGAAATAGGGCAGAGAAACGAGCAGTACTTC.

This clonotype was counted only a few times. The chain uses TRBV5-5 and TRBJ1-5; D unresolved. The CDR3 runs 14 residues. Trimming took 3 bases from V and 4 from J, leaving 11 bases between them. CDR1 SGHKS and CDR2 YYEKEE come from the germline V gene (reference sequence). CDR3 in amino acids: CASSSLSANQPQHF. CDR3 sequence (DNA): TGTGCCAGCAGCTCACTGTCGGCGAATCAGCCCCAGCATTTT.

By frequency in the sample, this clonotype is medium-sized. The chain is built from TRBV30 and TRBJ2-7; D gene ambiguous. The germline V and J ends were trimmed by 1 base and 9 bases, with 19 bases remaining between them. This CDR3 comprises 14 residues. Germline loops: CDR1 GTSNPN, CDR2 SVGIG (reference sequence). CDR3 nucleotide sequence: TGTGCCTGGAGTGGGGCACCCTTAGGAAATGGGCAGTACTTC. This sequence encodes CAWSGAPLGNGQYF.

This clonotype was picked up many times. The chain employs TRBV7-2 and TRBJ1-5, with a possible D match to TRBD1 (6 bases). This CDR3 region has 14 residues. V was cut by 5 bases and J by 3 bases, with 11 bases left in between. Germline loops: CDR1 SGHTA, CDR2 FQGNSA. CDR3 coding DNA: TGTGCCAGCAGCCAAACAGGGCTCAATCAGCCCCAGCATTTT. Encoded protein: CASSQTGLNQPQHF. The full variable domain, with the rest looked up from reference TRBV7-2 and TRBJ1-5, is GAGVSQSPSNKVTEKGKDVELRCDPISGHTALYWYRQSLGQGLEFLIYFQGNSAPDKSGLPSDRFSAERTGGSVSTLTIQRTQQEDSAVYLCASSQTGLNQPQHFGDGTRLSIL.

This clonotype was counted at least ten times. The J gene is TRBJ2-5, the V gene TRBV11-3; D is ambiguous. The CDR3 runs 13 residues. Trimming shortened V by 2 bases and J by 2 bases, and 6 bases separated the two germline ends. Germline V gene lookup returns CDR1 SGHNT and CDR2 YENEEA. Here the CDR3 reads CASSLSSQETQYF. CDR3 sequence (DNA): TGTGCCAGCAGCTTAAGTAGTCAAGAGACCCAGTACTTC.